This T cell receptor beta chain was captured in a study of tumor and adjacent non-tumor tissue in lung cancer. Across the whole study: Patients comprised approximately eleven adenocarcinoma, a couple of squamous cell carcinoma and 1 small cell lung cancer. Each sample yielded 3.9 million or so productive TCRbeta reads on average.

This sample's RNA came from whole unsorted tissue. General study points: Significantly higher TCR diversity was found in tumor than normal lung. In normal lung, the top 100 clones were significantly more dominant than in tumor.

TCRbeta libraries were built with three rounds of nested PCR, modified from ARM-PCR. MiXCR was run by TCRdb on the multiplex PCR reads, yielding one entry per CDR3 protein. The table includes about 110,000 distinct CDR3 sequences, 84% detected once. A remark on this clonotype: Antigen unknown.

Germline lookup yields CDR1 SQVTM and CDR2 ANQGSEA. V dropped 1 base and J dropped 4 bases, with 10 bases sitting between them. This CDR3 region has 14 residues. Sequencing was done on a sample of lung tumor tissue. This receptor was obtained from a man aged 65 to 79 with non-small cell lung cancer. The gene calls are TRBV29-1 and TRBJ2-2; D ambiguous. CDR3: CSVEANEFTGELFF. The DNA of the CDR3 is TGCAGCGTTGAAGCAAATGAGTTCACCGGGGAGCTGTTTTTT.